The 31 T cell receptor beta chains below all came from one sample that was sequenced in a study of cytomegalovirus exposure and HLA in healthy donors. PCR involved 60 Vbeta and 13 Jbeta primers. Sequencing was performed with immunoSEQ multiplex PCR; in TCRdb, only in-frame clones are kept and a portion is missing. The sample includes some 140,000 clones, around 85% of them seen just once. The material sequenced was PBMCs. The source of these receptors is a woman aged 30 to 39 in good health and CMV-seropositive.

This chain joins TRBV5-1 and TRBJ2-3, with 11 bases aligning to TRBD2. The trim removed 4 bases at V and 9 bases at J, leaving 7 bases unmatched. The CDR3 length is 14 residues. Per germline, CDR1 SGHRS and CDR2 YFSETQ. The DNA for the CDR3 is TGCGCCAGCAGCCCACTAGCGGGAGAGAGGACGCAGTATTTT. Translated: CASSPLAGERTQYF.

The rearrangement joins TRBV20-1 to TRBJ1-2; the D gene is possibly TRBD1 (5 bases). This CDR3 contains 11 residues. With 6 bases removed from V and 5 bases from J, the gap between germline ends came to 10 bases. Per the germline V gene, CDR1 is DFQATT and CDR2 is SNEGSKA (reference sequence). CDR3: CSAGLSYGYTF. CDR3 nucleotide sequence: TGCAGTGCGGGACTTTCGTATGGCTACACCTTC.

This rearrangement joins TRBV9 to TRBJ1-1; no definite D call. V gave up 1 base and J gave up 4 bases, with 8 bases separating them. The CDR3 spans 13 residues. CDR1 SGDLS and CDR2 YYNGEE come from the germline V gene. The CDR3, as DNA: TGTGCCAGCAGCGTAAGAGGGCCCACTGAAGCTTTCTTT. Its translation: CASSVRGPTEAFF.

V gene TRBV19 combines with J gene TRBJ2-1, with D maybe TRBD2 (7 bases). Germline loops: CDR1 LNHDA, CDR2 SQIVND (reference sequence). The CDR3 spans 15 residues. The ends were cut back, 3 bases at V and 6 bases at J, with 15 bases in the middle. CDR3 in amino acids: CASSIGRGGGNEQFF. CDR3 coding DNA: TGTGCCAGTAGTATTGGTAGGGGAGGGGGCAATGAGCAGTTCTTC.

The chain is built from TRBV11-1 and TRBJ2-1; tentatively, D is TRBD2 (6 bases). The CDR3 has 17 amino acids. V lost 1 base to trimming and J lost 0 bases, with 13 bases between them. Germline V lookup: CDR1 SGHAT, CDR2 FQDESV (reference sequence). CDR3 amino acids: CASSLGRGVLSYNEQFF. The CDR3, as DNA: TGTGCCAGCAGCTTAGGCCGCGGGGTGCTCTCCTACAATGAGCAGTTCTTC. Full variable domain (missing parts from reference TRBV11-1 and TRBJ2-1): EAEVAQSPRYKITEKSQAVAFWCDPISGHATLYWYRQILGQGPELLVQFQDESVVDDSQLPKDRFSAERLKGVDSTLKIQPAELGDSAMYLCASSLGRGVLSYNEQFFGPGTRLTVL.

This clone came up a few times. CDR3 in DNA: TGTGCCAGCAGCTTAAACGGGGACACTCTCCCGAACAATGAGCAGTTCTTC. Its translation is CASSLNGDTLPNNEQFF. This chain links TRBV7-3 with TRBJ2-1; the D gene is possibly TRBD1 (6 bases). This CDR3 comprises 17 residues. V was shortened by 1 base and J by 5 bases, with 18 bases between the two germline ends. Germline-derived CDR1 and CDR2 are SGHTA and FQGTGA.

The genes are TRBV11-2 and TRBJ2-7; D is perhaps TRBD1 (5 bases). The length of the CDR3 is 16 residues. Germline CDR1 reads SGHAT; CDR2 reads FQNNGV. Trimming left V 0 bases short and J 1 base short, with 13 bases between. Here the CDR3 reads CASSLDAGAKSYEQYF. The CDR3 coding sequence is TGTGCCAGCAGCTTAGATGCTGGGGCGAAGTCCTACGAGCAGTACTTC.

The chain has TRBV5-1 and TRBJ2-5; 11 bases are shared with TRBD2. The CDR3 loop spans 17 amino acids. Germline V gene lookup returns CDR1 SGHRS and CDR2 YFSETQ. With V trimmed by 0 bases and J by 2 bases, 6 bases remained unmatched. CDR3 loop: CASSLVLLAGGQETQYF. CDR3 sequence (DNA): TGCGCCAGCAGCTTGGTGCTTCTAGCGGGGGGTCAAGAGACCCAGTACTTC. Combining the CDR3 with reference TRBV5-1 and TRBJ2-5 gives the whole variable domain KAGVTQTPRYLIKTRGQQVTLSCSPISGHRSVSWYQQTPGQGLQFLFEYFSETQRNKGNFPGRFSGRQFSNSRSEMNVSTLELGDSALYLCASSLVLLAGGQETQYFGPGTRLLVL.

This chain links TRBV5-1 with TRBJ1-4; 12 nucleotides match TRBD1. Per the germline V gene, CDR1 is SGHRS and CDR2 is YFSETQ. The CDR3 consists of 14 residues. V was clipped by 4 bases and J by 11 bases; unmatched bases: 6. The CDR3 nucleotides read TGCGCCAGCAGCCTGGGGACAGGGGGCAGGAAACTGTTTTTT. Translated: CASSLGTGGRKLFF.

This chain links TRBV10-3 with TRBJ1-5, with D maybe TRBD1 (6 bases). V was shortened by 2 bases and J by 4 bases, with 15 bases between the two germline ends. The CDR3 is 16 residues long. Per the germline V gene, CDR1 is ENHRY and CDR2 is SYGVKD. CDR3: CAISEDRRGKNQPQHF. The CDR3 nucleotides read TGTGCCATCAGTGAGGATCGAAGGGGGAAAAATCAGCCCCAGCATTTT.

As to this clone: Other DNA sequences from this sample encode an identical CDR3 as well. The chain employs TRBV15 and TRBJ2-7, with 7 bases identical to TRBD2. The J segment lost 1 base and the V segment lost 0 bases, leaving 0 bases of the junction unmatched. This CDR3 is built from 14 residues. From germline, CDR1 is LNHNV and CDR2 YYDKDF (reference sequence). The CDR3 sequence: CATSRDGGSYEQYF. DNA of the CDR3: TGTGCCACCAGCAGAGACGGGGGGTCCTACGAGCAGTACTTC.

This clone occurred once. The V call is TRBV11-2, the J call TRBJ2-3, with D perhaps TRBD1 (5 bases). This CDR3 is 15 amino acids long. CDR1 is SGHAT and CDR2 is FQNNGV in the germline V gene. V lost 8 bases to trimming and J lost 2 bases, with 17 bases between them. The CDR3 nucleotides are TGTGCCAGCTCTCGCCAGGGCTCGCACACAGATACGCAGTATTTT. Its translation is CASSRQGSHTDTQYF.

The CDR3 reads CASSLEWDREQYF. The CDR3 DNA follows: TGTGCCAGCAGCCTAGAATGGGACAGGGAGCAGTACTTC. The chain carries TRBV7-9 and TRBJ2-7, with 8 bases identical to TRBD1. The CDR3 contains 13 residues. Trimming at V came to 5 bases and at J to 7 bases, leaving 7 bases not matched to a gene. Germline CDR1 is SEHNR and CDR2 is FQNEAQ (reference sequence). The variable domain in full, completed from reference TRBV7-9 and TRBJ2-7, reads DTGVSQNPRHKITKRGQNVTFRCDPISEHNRLYWYRQTLGQGPEFLTYFQNEAQLEKSRLLSDRFSAERPKGSFSTLEIQRTEQGDSAMYLCASSLEWDREQYFGPGTRLTVT.

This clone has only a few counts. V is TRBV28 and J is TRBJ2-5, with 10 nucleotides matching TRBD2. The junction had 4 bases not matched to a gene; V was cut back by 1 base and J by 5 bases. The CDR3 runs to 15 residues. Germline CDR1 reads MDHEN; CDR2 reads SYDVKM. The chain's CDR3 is CASSLLAGGAETQYF. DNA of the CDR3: TGTGCCAGCAGTTTATTAGCGGGGGGCGCGGAGACCCAGTACTTC.

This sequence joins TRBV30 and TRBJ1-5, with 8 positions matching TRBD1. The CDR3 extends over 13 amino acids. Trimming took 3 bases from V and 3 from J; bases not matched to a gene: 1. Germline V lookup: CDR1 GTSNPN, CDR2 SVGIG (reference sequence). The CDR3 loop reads CAWRTGDNQPQHF. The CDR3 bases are TGTGCCTGGAGGACAGGGGACAATCAGCCCCAGCATTTT. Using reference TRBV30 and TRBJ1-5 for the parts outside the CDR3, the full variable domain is SQTIHQWPATLVQPVGSPLSLECTVEGTSNPNLYWYRQAAGRGLQLLFYSVGIGQISSEVPQNLSASRPQDRQFILSSKKLLLSDSGFYLCAWRTGDNQPQHFGDGTRLSIL.

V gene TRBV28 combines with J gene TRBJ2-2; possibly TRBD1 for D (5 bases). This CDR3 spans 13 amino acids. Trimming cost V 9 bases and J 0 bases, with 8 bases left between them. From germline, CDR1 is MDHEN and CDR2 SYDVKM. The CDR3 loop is CASLQANTGELFF. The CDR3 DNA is TGTGCCAGTCTACAGGCGAACACCGGGGAGCTGTTTTTT.

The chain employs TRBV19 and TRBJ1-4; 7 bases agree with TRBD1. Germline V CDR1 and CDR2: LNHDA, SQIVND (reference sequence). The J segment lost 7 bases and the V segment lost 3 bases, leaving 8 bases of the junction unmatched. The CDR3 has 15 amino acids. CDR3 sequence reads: CASSIGQHRGEKLFF. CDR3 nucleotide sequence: TGTGCCAGTAGTATCGGACAGCACAGGGGTGAAAAACTGTTTTTT.

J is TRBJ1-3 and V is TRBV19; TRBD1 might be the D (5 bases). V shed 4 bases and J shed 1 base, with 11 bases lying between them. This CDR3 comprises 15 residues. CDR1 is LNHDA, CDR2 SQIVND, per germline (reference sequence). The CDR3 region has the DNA TGTGCCAGTAGTACGGGACTGATTTCTGGAAACACCATATATTTT. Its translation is CASSTGLISGNTIYF.

The CDR3 sequence is CASSSGTGGYEQYF. Here the CDR3 DNA reads TGTGCCAGCTCTAGCGGGACAGGTGGTTACGAGCAGTACTTC. This chain links TRBV27 with TRBJ2-7, with a possible D match to TRBD2 (9 bases). CDR3 length: 14 residues. Germline V gene data show CDR1 as MNHEY and CDR2 as SMNVEV (reference sequence). Between the trimmed V and J ends, which lost 8 bases and 4 bases, there was a span of 18 bases.

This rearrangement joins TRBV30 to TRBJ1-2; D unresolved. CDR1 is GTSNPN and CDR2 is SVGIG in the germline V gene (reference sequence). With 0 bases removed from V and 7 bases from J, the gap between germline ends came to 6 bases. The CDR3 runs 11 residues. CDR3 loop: CAWSVQAGYTF. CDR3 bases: TGTGCCTGGAGTGTCCAGGCTGGCTACACCTTC. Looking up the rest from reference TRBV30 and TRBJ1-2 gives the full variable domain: SQTIHQWPATLVQPVGSPLSLECTVEGTSNPNLYWYRQAAGRGLQLLFYSVGIGQISSEVPQNLSASRPQDRQFILSSKKLLLSDSGFYLCAWSVQAGYTFGSGTRLTVV.

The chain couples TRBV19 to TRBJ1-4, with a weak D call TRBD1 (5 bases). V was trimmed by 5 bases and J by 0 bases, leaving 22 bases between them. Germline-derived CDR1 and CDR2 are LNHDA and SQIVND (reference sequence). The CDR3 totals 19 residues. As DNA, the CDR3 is TGTGCCAGTAGTGTTGGTTGGGGCAGGGCATCGACAACTAATGAAAAACTGTTTTTT. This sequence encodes CASSVGWGRASTTNEKLFF.

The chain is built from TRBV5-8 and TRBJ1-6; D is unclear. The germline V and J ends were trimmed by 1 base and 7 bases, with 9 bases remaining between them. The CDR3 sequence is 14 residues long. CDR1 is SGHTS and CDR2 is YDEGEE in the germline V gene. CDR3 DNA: TGTGCCAGCAGCTTGCCTCAGGTGAATTCACCCCTCCACTTT. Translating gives CASSLPQVNSPLHF.

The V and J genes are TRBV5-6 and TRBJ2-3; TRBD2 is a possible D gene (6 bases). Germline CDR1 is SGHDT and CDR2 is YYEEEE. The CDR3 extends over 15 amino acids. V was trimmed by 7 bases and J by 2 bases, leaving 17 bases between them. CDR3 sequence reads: CASGWAGPNTDTQYF. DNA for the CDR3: TGTGCCAGCGGGTGGGCGGGACCTAACACAGATACGCAGTATTTT.

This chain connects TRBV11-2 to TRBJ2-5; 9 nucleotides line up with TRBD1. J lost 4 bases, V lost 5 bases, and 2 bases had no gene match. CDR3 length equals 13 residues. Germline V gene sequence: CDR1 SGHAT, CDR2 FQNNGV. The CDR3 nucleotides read TGTGCCAGCAGCCAACAGGGGGCAGAGACCCAGTACTTC. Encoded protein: CASSQQGAETQYF.

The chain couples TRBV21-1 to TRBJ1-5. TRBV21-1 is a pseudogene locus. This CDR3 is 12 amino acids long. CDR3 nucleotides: TGTGCCAGTTCCCGGACTTGTTTGCCCCAGCATTTT. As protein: CASSRTCLPQHF.

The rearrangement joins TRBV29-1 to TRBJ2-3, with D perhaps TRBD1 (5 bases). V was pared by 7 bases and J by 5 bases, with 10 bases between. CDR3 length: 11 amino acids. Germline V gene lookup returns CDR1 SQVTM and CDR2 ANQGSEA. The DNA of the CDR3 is TGCAGCGGGTTTAGGGGAGATACGCAGTATTTT. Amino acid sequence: CSGFRGDTQYF.

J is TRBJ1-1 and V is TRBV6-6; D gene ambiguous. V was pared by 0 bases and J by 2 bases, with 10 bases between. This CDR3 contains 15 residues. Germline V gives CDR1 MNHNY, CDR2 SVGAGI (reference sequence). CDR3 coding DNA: TGTGCCAGCAGTTACTCGACGCAGGTCAACACTGAAGCTTTCTTT. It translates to CASSYSTQVNTEAFF.

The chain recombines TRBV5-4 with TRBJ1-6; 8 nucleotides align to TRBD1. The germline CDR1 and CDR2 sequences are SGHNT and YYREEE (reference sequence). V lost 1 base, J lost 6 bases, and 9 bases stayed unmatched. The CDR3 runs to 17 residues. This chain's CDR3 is CASSLYSGQGANSPLHF. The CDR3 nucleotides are TGTGCCAGCAGCTTGTATAGCGGGCAGGGGGCTAATTCACCCCTCCACTTT.

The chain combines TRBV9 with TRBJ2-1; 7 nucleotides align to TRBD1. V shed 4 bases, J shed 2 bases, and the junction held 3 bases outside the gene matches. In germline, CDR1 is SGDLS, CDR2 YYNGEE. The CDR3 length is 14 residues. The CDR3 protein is CASSFQGAYNEQFF. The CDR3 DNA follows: TGTGCCAGCAGCTTTCAGGGGGCCTACAATGAGCAGTTCTTC.

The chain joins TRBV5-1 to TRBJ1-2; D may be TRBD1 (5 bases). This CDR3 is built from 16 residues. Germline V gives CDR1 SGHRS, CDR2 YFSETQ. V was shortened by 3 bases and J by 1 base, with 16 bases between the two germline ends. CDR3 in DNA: TGCGCCAGCAGCTCCCAGGAGGGCAGGGTTAACTATGGCTACACCTTC. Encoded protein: CASSSQEGRVNYGYTF.

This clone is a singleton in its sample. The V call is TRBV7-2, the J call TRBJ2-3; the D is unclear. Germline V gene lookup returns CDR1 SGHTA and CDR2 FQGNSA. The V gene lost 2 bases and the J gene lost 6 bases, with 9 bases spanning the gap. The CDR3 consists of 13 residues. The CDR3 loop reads CASSLNFRDTQYF. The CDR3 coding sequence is TGTGCCAGCAGCTTAAACTTCAGGGATACGCAGTATTTT. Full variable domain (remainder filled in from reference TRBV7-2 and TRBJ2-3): GAGVSQSPSNKVTEKGKDVELRCDPISGHTALYWYRQSLGQGLEFLIYFQGNSAPDKSGLPSDRFSAERTGGSVSTLTIQRTQQEDSAVYLCASSLNFRDTQYFGPGTRLTVL.